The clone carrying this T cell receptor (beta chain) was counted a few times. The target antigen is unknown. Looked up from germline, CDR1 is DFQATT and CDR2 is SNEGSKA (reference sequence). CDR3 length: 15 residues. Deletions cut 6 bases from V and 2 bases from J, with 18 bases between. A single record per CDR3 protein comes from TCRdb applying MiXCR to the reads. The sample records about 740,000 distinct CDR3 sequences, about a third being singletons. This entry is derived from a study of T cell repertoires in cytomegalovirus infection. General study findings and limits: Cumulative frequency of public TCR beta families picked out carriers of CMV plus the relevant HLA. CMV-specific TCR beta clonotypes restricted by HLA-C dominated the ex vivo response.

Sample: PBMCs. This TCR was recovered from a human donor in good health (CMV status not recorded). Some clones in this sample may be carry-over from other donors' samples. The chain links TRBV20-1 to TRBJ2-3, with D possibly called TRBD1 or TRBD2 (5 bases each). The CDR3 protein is CSANWDASPTDTQYF. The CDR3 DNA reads TGCAGTGCCAATTGGGACGCCTCCCCCACAGATACGCAGTATTTT.